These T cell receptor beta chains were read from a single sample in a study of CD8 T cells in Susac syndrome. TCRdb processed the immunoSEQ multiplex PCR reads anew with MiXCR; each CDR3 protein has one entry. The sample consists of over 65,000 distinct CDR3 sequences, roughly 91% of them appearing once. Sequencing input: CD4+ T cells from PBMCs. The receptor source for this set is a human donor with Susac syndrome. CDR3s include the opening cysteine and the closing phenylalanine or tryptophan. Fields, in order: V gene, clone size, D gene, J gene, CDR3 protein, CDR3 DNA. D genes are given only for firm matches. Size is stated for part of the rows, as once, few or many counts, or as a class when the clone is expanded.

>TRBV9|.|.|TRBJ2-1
CASSVALDEQFF
TGTGCCAGCAGCGTAGCTCTGGATGAGCAGTTCTTC
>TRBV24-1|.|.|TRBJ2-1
CATSRGNEQFF
TGTGCCACCAGCAGGGGCAATGAGCAGTTCTTC
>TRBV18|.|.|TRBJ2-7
CASSPDINEQYF
TGTGCCAGCTCACCAGATATAAACGAGCAGTACTTC
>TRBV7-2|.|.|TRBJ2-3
CASSTVEGPTDTQYF
TGTGCCAGCAGCACCGTTGAGGGGCCCACAGATACGCAGTATTTT
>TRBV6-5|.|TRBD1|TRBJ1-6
CASTRQGASNSPLHF
TGTGCCAGCACCAGACAGGGGGCGAGTAATTCACCCCTCCACTTT
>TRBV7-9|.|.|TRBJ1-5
CASSSTGHHRGGSNQPQHF
TGTGCCAGCAGCTCCACCGGACACCACCGAGGAGGGAGCAATCAGCCCCAGCATTTT
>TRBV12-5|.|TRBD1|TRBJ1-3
CASGLVLGQGGNTIYF
TGTGCTAGTGGTTTGGTACTCGGACAGGGGGGAAACACCATATATTTT
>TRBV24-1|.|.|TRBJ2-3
CATSLPLGDSGSSTDTQYF
TGTGCCACCAGCCTACCGCTGGGGGATAGTGGTTCTAGCACAGATACGCAGTATTTT
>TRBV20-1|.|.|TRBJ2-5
CSARDTQTQYF
TGCAGTGCTAGAGATACGCAGACCCAGTACTTC
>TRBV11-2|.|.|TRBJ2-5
CASSLDGSAKGTQYF
TGTGCCAGCAGCTTAGACGGAAGCGCGAAGGGGACCCAGTACTTC
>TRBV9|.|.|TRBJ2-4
CASSRGGAKNIQYF
TGTGCCAGCAGCAGAGGTGGGGCCAAAAACATTCAGTACTTC
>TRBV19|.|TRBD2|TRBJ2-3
CASSIGGGSPADTQYF
TGTGCCAGTAGTATAGGGGGCGGGAGTCCGGCAGATACGCAGTATTTT
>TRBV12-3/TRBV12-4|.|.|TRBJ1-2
CASSGWSPHYGYTF
TGTGCCAGCTCCGGTTGGAGCCCCCACTATGGCTACACCTTC
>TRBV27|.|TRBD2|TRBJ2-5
CASRLAGVETQYF
TGTGCCAGCAGACTAGCGGGAGTGGAGACCCAGTACTTC
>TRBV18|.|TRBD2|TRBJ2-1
CASSPPGGPSYNEQFF
TGTGCCAGCTCACCACCGGGAGGGCCTTCCTACAATGAGCAGTTCTTC
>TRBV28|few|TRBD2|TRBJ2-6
CASSSGGSGANVLTF
TGTGCCAGCAGTTCGGGAGGCTCTGGGGCCAACGTCCTGACTTTC
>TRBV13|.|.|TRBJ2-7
CASSPTERKYDEQYF
TGTGCCAGCAGCCCGACCGAGAGAAAATACGACGAGCAGTACTTC
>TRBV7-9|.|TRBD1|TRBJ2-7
CASSLTGDQAYEQYF
TGTGCCAGCAGTCTCACAGGGGATCAGGCCTACGAGCAGTACTTC
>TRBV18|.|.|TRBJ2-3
CASSPPGLAFPDTQYF
TGTGCCAGCTCACCACCGGGTTTGGCATTTCCAGATACGCAGTATTTT
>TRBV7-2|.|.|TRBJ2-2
CASRPSDVTGELFF
TGTGCCAGCAGGCCTAGCGACGTCACCGGGGAGCTGTTTTTT
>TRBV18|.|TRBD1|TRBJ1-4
CASSHDRGTNEKLFF
TGTGCCAGCTCACACGACAGGGGGACTAATGAAAAACTGTTTTTT
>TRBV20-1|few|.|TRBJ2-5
CSAIARDGETQYF
TGCAGTGCTATAGCGCGGGATGGGGAGACCCAGTACTTC
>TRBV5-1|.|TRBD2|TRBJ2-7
CASSLVAGGAYEQYF
TGCGCCAGCAGCTTGGTAGCGGGAGGGGCCTACGAGCAGTACTTC
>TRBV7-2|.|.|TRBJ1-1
CASSSQALAANTEAFF
TGTGCCAGCAGCTCGCAGGCCCTCGCGGCGAACACTGAAGCTTTCTTT
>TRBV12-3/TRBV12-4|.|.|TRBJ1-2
CASSFKTASYGYTF
TGTGCCAGCAGTTTCAAGACAGCAAGCTATGGCTACACCTTC
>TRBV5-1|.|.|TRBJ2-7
CASRRSYEQYF
TGCGCCAGCAGAAGGTCCTACGAGCAGTACTTC
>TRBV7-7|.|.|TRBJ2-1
CASSQTGGTYNEQFF
TGTGCTAGCAGTCAAACTGGCGGGACCTACAATGAGCAGTTCTTC
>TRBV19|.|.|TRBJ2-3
CASSYGARTDTQYF
TGTGCCAGTAGTTACGGTGCTCGCACAGATACGCAGTATTTT
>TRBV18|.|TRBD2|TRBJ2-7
CASSHTSGQAYEQYF
TGTGCCAGCTCGCATACTAGCGGGCAAGCCTACGAGCAGTACTTC
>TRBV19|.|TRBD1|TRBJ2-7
CASSRGQGLPHEQYF
TGTGCCAGTAGCCGAGGACAGGGGCTCCCCCACGAGCAGTACTTC
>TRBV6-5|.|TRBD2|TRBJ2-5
CASSYAGGVEETQYF
TGTGCCAGCAGTTATGCCGGGGGGGTAGAAGAGACCCAGTACTTC
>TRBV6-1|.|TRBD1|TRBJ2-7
CASSTISGTGYYEQYF
TGTGCCAGCAGTACAATTTCCGGGACAGGGTACTACGAGCAGTACTTC